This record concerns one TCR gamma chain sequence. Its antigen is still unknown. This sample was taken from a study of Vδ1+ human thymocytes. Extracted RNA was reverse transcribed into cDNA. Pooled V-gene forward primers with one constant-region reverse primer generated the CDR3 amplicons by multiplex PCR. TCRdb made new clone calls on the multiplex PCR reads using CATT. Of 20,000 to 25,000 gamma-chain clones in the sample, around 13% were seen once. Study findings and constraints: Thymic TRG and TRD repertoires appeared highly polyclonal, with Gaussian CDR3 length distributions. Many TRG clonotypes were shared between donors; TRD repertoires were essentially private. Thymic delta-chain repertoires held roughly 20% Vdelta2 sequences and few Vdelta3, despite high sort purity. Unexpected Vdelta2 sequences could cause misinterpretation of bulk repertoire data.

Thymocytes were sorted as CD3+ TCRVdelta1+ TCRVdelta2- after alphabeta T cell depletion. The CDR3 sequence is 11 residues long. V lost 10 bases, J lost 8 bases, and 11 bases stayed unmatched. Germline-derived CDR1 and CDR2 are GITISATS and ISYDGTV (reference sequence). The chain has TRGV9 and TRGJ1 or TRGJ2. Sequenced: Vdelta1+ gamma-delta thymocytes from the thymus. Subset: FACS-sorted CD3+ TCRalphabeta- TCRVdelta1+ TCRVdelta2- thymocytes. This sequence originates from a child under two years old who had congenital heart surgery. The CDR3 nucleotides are TGTGCCTTCCCCCTGGGTGATAAGAAACTCTTT. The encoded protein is CAFPLGDKKLF.